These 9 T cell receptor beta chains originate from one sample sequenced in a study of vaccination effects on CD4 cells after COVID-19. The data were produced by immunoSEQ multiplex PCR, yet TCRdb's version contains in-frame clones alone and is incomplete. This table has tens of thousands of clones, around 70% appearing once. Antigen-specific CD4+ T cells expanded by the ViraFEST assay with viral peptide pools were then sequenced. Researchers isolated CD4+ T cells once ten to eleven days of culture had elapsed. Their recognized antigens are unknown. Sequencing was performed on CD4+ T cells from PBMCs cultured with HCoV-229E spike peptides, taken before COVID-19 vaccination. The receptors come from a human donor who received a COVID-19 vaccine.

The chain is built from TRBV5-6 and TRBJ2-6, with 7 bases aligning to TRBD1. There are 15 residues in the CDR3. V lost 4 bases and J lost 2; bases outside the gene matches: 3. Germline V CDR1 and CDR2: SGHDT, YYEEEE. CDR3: CASSNDRAGANVLTF. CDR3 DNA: TGTGCCAGCAGCAACGACAGGGCTGGGGCCAACGTCCTGACTTTC. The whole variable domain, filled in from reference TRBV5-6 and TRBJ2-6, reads DAGVTQSPTHLIKTRGQQVTLRCSPKSGHDTVSWYQQALGQGPQFIFQYYEEEERQRGNFPDRFSGHQFPNYSSELNVNALLLGDSALYLCASSNDRAGANVLTFGAGSRLTVL.

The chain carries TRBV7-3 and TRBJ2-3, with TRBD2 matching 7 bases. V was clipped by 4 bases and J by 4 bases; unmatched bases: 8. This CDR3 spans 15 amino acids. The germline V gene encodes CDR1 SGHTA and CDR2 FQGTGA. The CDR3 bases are TGTGCCAGCAGCTCCTGGGGGGGTACAGCAGATACGCAGTATTTT. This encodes CASSSWGGTADTQYF.

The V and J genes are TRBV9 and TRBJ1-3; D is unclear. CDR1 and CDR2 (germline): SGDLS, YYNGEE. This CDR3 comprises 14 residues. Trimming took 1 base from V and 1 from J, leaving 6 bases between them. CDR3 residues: CASSVIGSGNTIYF. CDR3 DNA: TGTGCCAGCAGCGTAATAGGGTCTGGAAACACCATATATTTT.

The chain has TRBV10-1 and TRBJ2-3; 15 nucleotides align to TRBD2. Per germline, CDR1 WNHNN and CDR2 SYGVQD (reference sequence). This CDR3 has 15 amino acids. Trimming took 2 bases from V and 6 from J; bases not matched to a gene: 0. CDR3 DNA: TGCGCCAGCAGTGAGGGACTAGCGGGGGGGGATACGCAGTATTTT. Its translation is CASSEGLAGGDTQYF.

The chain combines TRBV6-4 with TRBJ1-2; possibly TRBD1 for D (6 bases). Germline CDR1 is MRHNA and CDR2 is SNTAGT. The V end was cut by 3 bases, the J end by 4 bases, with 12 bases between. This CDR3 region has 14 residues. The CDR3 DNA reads TGTGCCAGCAGTGAATCAGGGGCGGGCTATGGCTACACCTTC. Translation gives CASSESGAGYGYTF.

The CDR3 DNA sequence: TGTGCCAGCAGTACGCCAGGGGGGGTGGCGGAGACCCAGTACTTC. Protein product: CASSTPGGVAETQYF. The rearrangement links TRBV6-2 or TRBV6-3 to TRBJ2-5; either TRBD1 or TRBD2 may supply D (7 bases each). Germline-derived CDR1 and CDR2 are MNHEY and SVGEGT. CDR3 length equals 15 residues. V was cut by 5 bases and J by 5 bases, with 18 bases left in between.

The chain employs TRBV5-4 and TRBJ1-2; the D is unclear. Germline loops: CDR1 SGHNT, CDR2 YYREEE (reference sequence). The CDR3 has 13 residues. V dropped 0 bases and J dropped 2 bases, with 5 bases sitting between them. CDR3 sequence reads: CASSLDRNYGYTF. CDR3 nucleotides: TGTGCCAGCAGCTTGGATCGGAACTATGGCTACACCTTC.

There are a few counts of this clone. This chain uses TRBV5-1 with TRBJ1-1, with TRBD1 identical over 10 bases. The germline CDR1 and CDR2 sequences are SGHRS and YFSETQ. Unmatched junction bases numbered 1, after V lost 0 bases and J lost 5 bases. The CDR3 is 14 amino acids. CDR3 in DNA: TGCGCCAGCAGCTTGGGGGGACAGGGGACTGAAGCTTTCTTT. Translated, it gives CASSLGGQGTEAFF.

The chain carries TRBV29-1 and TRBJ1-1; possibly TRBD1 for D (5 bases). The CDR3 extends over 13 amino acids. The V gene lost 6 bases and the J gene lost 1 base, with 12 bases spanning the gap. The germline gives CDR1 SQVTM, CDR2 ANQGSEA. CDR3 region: CSVSGDGNTEAFF. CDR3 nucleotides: TGCAGCGTCTCCGGGGACGGGAACACTGAAGCTTTCTTT.